This TCR beta chain was recorded in a study of blood T cell repertoires in COVID-19. TCRdb keeps only in-frame clones here, not all; method: immunoSEQ multiplex PCR. The sample has roughly 180,000 clones; around 79% are singletons. The material sequenced was peripheral blood. This TCR derives from a man in his 60s with active or convalescent COVID-19.

This CDR3 is CSVEVAGGSEQYF. CDR3 nucleotide sequence: TGCAGCGTTGAAGTGGCAGGGGGTAGCGAGCAGTACTTC. The chain combines TRBV29-1 with TRBJ2-7; 7 bases match TRBD1. This CDR3 has 13 amino acids. The V gene end was trimmed by 1 base and the J gene end by 6 bases; junction bases not matched to a gene: 6. CDR1 and CDR2 (germline): SQVTM, ANQGSEA.